What follows describes a single TCR beta chain. The sample belongs to a study of T-cell reconstitution after alpha-beta-depleted transplantation in children. CDR1 is DFQATT and CDR2 is SNEGSKA in the germline V gene (reference sequence). V gave up 2 bases and J gave up 3 bases, with 8 bases separating them. The CDR3 consists of 12 residues. TCRbeta library construction was performed incorporating unique molecular identifiers. TCRdb independently ran MiXCR on the PCR reads; one entry per CDR3 protein. The sample carries roughly 500,000 distinct CDR3 sequences, 32% recorded once. Sequencing used PBMCs from the stem cell graft donor, obtained from the stem cell graft. This chain joins TRBV20-1 and TRBJ2-7; D is undetermined. This sequence was found in a human donor who donated a stem cell graft to a child with aplastic anemia. CDR3 sequence reads: CSARYNHYEQYF. In DNA form, the CDR3 reads TGCAGTGCTAGATATAACCACTACGAGCAGTACTTC.